This entry lists 17 T cell receptor beta chains sequenced from one sample in a study of radiation and T cells in renal cell carcinoma. The data were produced by immunoSEQ multiplex PCR, yet TCRdb's version contains in-frame clones alone and is incomplete. Altogether about 130,000 clones are present, 70% to 90% being singletons, with the ten largest covering around 11%. This sample's time point: baseline pretreatment blood. Treatment indicated: 15 Gy SBRT to primary tumor, nephrectomy 4 weeks later. The sequencing used blood, collected from a patient whose treatment included radiotherapy and nephrectomy. These receptors were obtained from a woman aged 45-60 years with renal cell carcinoma.

The CDR3 nucleotides are TGTGCCAGCAGTGAAGCGGGACAGGGACTGAACACCGGGGAGCTGTTTTTT. Protein: CASSEAGQGLNTGELFF. The chain carries TRBV6-1 and TRBJ2-2; 9 positions match TRBD1. The V segment lost 0 bases and the J segment 1 base; nucleotides outside the gene matches: 3. The CDR3 runs to 17 residues. Germline CDR1 MNHNS, CDR2 SASEGT.

The chain combines TRBV10-3 with TRBJ1-2; D unclear. V lost 0 bases, J lost 10 bases, and 15 bases lay in between. This CDR3 spans 14 amino acids. CDR1 ENHRY and CDR2 SYGVKD come from the germline V gene. The CDR3, as DNA: TGTGCCATCAGTGAGTCGGGAGTAGGCAGCATCTACACCTTC. Translated, it gives CAISESGVGSIYTF.

The chain joins TRBV7-2 to TRBJ1-3; no reliable D call. The CDR3 extends over 15 amino acids. V gave up 1 base and J gave up 0 bases, with 7 bases separating them. Germline CDR1 is SGHTA and CDR2 is FQGNSA. The CDR3 loop reads CASSLVRDSGNTIYF. The CDR3 nucleotides are TGTGCCAGCAGCTTAGTGCGGGACTCTGGAAACACCATATATTTT.

The chain has TRBV19 and TRBJ1-4, with D possibly TRBD1 on 5 matching bases. Germline V gene lookup returns CDR1 LNHDA and CDR2 SQIVND (reference sequence). V lost 3 bases and J 8 bases, leaving 13 bases between the germline ends. CDR3 length: 14 residues. CDR3 sequence reads: CASSMSDREEKLFF. CDR3 bases: TGTGCCAGTAGTATGAGTGACAGAGAAGAAAAACTGTTTTTT.

V usage is TRBV7-2 and J usage is TRBJ2-7; no firm D call. The CDR3 loop spans 12 amino acids. Trimming removed 5 bases from V and 0 bases from J, with 5 bases in between. CDR1 and CDR2 from the germline V gene are SGHTA and FQGNSA. DNA of the CDR3: TGTGCCAGCAGCCAAAGCTCCTACGAGCAGTACTTC. Protein: CASSQSSYEQYF. Full variable domain (rest looked up from reference TRBV7-2 and TRBJ2-7): GAGVSQSPSNKVTEKGKDVELRCDPISGHTALYWYRQSLGQGLEFLIYFQGNSAPDKSGLPSDRFSAERTGGSVSTLTIQRTQQEDSAVYLCASSQSSYEQYFGPGTRLTVT.

The rearrangement links TRBV20-1 to TRBJ2-7; D gene unclear. This CDR3 is built from 11 residues. Trimming removed 4 bases from V and 0 bases from J, with 4 bases in between. CDR1 and CDR2 from the germline V gene are DFQATT and SNEGSKA (reference sequence). Written as DNA, the CDR3 is TGCAGTGCTACGACCTCCTACGAGCAGTACTTC. It codes for CSATTSYEQYF.

V usage is TRBV5-8 and J usage is TRBJ1-2; TRBD1 matches 9 bases. V lost 4 bases and J lost 6; bases outside the gene matches: 7. Germline V gene data show CDR1 as SGHTS and CDR2 as YDEGEE. The CDR3 is 14 residues long. CDR3 nucleotides: TGTGCCAGCAGCCCGGACAGGGGAAGGGATGGCTACACCTTC. Translation gives CASSPDRGRDGYTF. The full variable domain, its missing parts supplied by reference TRBV5-8 and TRBJ1-2, is EAGVTQSPTHLIKTRGQQATLRCSPISGHTSVYWYQQALGLGLQFLLWYDEGEERNRGNFPPRFSGRQFPNYSSELNVNALELEDSALYLCASSPDRGRDGYTFGSGTRLTVV.

This clone was picked up one time. The CDR3 nucleotides read TGCAGTCGACATGTGAACACTGAAGCTTTCTTT. Its translation is CSRHVNTEAFF. The V gene is TRBV20-1, the J gene TRBJ1-1, with D uncertain. Per germline, CDR1 DFQATT and CDR2 SNEGSKA (reference sequence). The germline V and J ends were trimmed by 8 bases and 0 bases, with 7 bases remaining between them. The CDR3 runs to 11 residues.

The rearrangement joins TRBV28 to TRBJ2-1; a possible D gene is TRBD2 (7 bases). The CDR3 is made up of 15 amino acids. Between the trimmed V and J ends, which lost 2 bases and 3 bases, there was a span of 11 bases. In germline, CDR1 is MDHEN, CDR2 SYDVKM. The CDR3 DNA is TGTGCCAGCAGTTTAGGGGGGGCACTCTACAATGAGCAGTTCTTC. Its protein is CASSLGGALYNEQFF.

CDR3 sequence: CASSSLTGGEETQYF. CDR3 in DNA: TGCGCCAGCAGCTCGCTCACAGGGGGCGAGGAGACCCAGTACTTC. The chain links TRBV5-1 to TRBJ2-5, with 9 nucleotides matching TRBD1. Germline V lookup: CDR1 SGHRS, CDR2 YFSETQ. V was clipped by 3 bases and J by 5 bases; unmatched bases: 8. The CDR3 runs 15 residues.

The chain recombines TRBV5-4 with TRBJ2-3; 9 bases line up with TRBD2. The V gene end was trimmed by 5 bases and the J gene end by 0 bases; junction bases not matched to a gene: 10. Germline CDR1 and CDR2: SGHNT and YYREEE (reference sequence). CDR3 size: 17 residues. CDR3 sequence (DNA): TGTGCCAGCAGGCAAGCGGGGGGCGACCCTAGCACAGATACGCAGTATTTT. Its translation is CASRQAGGDPSTDTQYF. The whole variable domain, filled in from reference TRBV5-4 and TRBJ2-3, reads ETGVTQSPTHLIKTRGQQVTLRCSSQSGHNTVSWYQQALGQGPQFIFQYYREEENGRGNFPPRFSGLQFPNYSSELNVNALELDDSALYLCASRQAGGDPSTDTQYFGPGTRLTVL.

The chain recombines TRBV15 with TRBJ2-7; D perhaps matches TRBD2 (6 bases). Germline CDR1 reads LNHNV; CDR2 reads YYDKDF (reference sequence). V was shortened by 3 bases and J by 0 bases, with 15 bases between the two germline ends. The CDR3 runs 16 residues. DNA of the CDR3: TGTGCCACCAGCAGCCTCCTGACGGGGGACTCCTACGAGCAGTACTTC. Translating gives CATSSLLTGDSYEQYF.

CDR3: CAWSPPMGLTYEQYF. CDR3 DNA sequence: TGTGCCTGGAGTCCCCCAATGGGTCTTACCTACGAGCAGTACTTC. This chain uses TRBV30 with TRBJ2-7; no clear D gene. CDR1 is GTSNPN and CDR2 is SVGIG in the germline V gene (reference sequence). The germline V and J ends were trimmed by 2 bases and 2 bases, with 16 bases remaining between them. CDR3 length: 15 residues.

V gene TRBV18 combines with J gene TRBJ2-1; TRBD2 matches 10 bases. With V trimmed by 4 bases and J by 6 bases, 3 bases remained unmatched. Germline CDR1 KGHSH, CDR2 LQKENI. The CDR3 spans 14 residues. In DNA form, the CDR3 reads TGTGCCAGCTCACTCGGGACTAGCGCCAATGAGCAGTTCTTC. This encodes CASSLGTSANEQFF.

V gene TRBV7-9 combines with J gene TRBJ2-3, with 7 bases fitting TRBD1. The CDR3 has 15 amino acids. The trim removed 5 bases at V and 3 bases at J, leaving 8 bases unmatched. Germline CDR1 reads SEHNR; CDR2 reads FQNEAQ (reference sequence). CDR3 sequence: CASSDRQGSTDTQYF. The CDR3 DNA sequence: TGTGCCAGCAGCGACCGACAGGGTTCAACAGATACGCAGTATTTT.

The chain combines TRBV15 with TRBJ2-1; D is undetermined. V was clipped by 2 bases and J by 2 bases, with 16 bases between them. In germline, CDR1 is LNHNV, CDR2 YYDKDF (reference sequence). This CDR3 region has 17 residues. CDR3 residues: CATSRSGTAVPYNEQFF. CDR3 in DNA: TGTGCCACCAGCAGATCTGGTACAGCCGTTCCCTACAATGAGCAGTTCTTC.

This clone was counted a single time. V gene TRBV4-3 combines with J gene TRBJ1-4; D is unclear. The germline V gene encodes CDR1 LGHNA and CDR2 YSLEER. The ends were cut back, 7 bases at V and 1 base at J, with 13 bases in the middle. The CDR3 spans 15 residues. Written as DNA, the CDR3 is TGCGCCAGCAAAAACACGGGTGGAACTAATGAAAAACTGTTTTTT. The encoded protein is CASKNTGGTNEKLFF.